The present entry profiles one T cell receptor (beta chain) with its context. Its specificity is not known. Germline and junction disagree at one end, which may indicate a read error. The sample is drawn from a study of cytomegalovirus exposure and HLA in healthy donors. Whole-study findings and limits: Clusters of TCRs from the first cohort tended to co-occur in the roughly 120 validation repertoires (as a later analysis found).

Libraries were prepared by immunoSEQ multiplex PCR; TCRdb keeps only in-frame clonotypes and omits some of them. This table holds tens of thousands of clones, approximately 96% found once. The donors were part of the approximately 120-subject validation cohort, which stood apart from the approximately 670-subject first cohort. The CDR3 covers 14 residues. CDR1 is LNHNV and CDR2 is YYDKDF in the germline V gene (reference sequence). Sample: PBMCs. This TCR was sampled from a man aged 18 to 30 in good health and CMV-seronegative. This chain uses TRBV15 with TRBJ2-7; maybe TRBD1 (6 bases). The CDR3 sequence: CATSRPGQSYKQYF. In DNA form, the CDR3 reads TGTGCCACCAGCAGACCCGGACAGTCCTACAAGCAGTACTTC. The entire variable domain, with the rest obtained from reference TRBV15 and TRBJ2-7, is as follows: DAMVIQNPRYQVTQFGKPVTLSCSQTLNHNVMYWYQQKSSQAPKLLFHYYDKDFNNEADTPDNFQSRRPNTSFCFLDIRSPGLGDTAMYLCATSRPGQSYKQYFGPGTRLTVT.